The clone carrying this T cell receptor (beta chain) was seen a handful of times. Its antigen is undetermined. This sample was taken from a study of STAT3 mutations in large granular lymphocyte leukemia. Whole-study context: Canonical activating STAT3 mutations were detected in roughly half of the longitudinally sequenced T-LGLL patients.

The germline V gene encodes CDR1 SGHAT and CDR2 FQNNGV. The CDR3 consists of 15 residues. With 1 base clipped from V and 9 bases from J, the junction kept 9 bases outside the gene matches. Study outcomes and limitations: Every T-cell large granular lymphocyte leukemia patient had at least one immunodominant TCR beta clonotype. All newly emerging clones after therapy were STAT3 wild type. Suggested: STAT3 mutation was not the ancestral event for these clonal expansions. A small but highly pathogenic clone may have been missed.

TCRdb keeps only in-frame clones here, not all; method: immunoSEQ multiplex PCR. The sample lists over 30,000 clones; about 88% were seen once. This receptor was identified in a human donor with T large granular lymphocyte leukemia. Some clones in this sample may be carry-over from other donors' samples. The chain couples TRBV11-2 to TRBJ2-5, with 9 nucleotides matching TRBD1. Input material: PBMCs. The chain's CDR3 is CASSLVGTGRVAQYF. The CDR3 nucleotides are TGTGCCAGCAGCTTAGTAGGGACAGGGAGGGTGGCCCAGTACTTC.